The T cell receptor beta chain described here comes from a study of OX40 agonist ivuxolimab in advanced cancers. TCRdb's table, derived via immunoSEQ multiplex PCR, lists solely in-frame clones and lacks some. The sample includes about 29,000 clones, nearly 95% of them seen just once. The junction had 12 bases not matched to a gene; V was cut back by 4 bases and J by 4 bases. The CDR3 length is 16 residues. Looked up from germline, CDR1 is MGHRA and CDR2 is YSYEKL. This clone was counted once. The sample consisted of CD4+ or CD8+ T cells sorted from blood, taken in a trial of the OX40 agonist ivuxolimab. This clonotype originated in an adult with an advanced solid tumor such as melanoma, head and neck, liver or kidney cancer. The rearrangement uses TRBV4-1 and TRBJ1-2, with 7 bases lining up with TRBD1. The CDR3 bases are TGCGCCAGCAGCCTTGGGGGGCTCGGGACAGCCTATGGCTACACCTTC. Protein: CASSLGGLGTAYGYTF.